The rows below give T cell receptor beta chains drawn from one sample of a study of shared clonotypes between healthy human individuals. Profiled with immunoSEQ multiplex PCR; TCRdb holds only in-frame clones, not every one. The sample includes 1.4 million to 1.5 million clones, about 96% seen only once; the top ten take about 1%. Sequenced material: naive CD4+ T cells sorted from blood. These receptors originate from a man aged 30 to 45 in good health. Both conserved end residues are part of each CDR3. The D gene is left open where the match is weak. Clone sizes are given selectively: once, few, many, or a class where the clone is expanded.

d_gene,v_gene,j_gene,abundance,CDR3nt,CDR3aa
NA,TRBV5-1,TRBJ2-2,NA,TGCGCCAGCAGCTTGACAGAAAACACCGGGGAGCTGTTTTTT,CASSLTENTGELFF
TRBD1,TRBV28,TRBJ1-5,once,TGTGCCAGCAGTCCCGGACAGGGGCATCAGCCCCAGCATTTT,CASSPGQGHQPQHF
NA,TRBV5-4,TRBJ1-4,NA,TGTGCCAGCAGCTTGGGGGGGCAGATGAATGAAAAACTGTTTTTT,CASSLGGQMNEKLFF
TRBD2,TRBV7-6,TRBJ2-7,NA,TGTGCCAGCAGCTTGGGAGGACTAGCGGGCGCCTACGAGCAGTACTTC,CASSLGGLAGAYEQYF
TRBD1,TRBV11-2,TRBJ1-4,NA,TGTGCCAGCAGCCAGGGGGCAACTAATGAAAAACTGTTTTTT,CASSQGATNEKLFF
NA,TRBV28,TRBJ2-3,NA,TGTGCCAGCAGTTTGCAGGGAGGCGCTCCTTTGCAAAGCTCCACAGATACGCAGTATTTT,CASSLQGGAPLQSSTDTQYF
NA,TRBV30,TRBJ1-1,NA,TGTGCCTGGAGTGCCTTGGGGGGAGGGCTGATGAACACTGAAGCTTTCTTT,CAWSALGGGLMNTEAFF
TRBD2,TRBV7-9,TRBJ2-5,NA,TGTGCCAGCAGCTCCCGGACTAGCGGGACGATTGGCAGTAGGACCCAGTACTTC,CASSSRTSGTIGSRTQYF
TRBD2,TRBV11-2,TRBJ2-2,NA,TGTGCCAGCAGCCCCGGTGGGACTAGCGGGAGGACCGGGGAGCTGTTTTTT,CASSPGGTSGRTGELFF
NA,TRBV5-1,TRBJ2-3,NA,TGCGCCAGCAGCTTATCAGGGTTCCCAGATACGCAGTATTTT,CASSLSGFPDTQYF
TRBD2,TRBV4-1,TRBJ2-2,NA,TGCGCCAGCAGCCAAGATGGGACTAGCGGGAGACAGCTGTTTTTT,CASSQDGTSGRQLFF
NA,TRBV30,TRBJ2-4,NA,TGTGCCTGGAGTTGGGTGACTCCAGACCCCAAAAACATTCAGTACTTC,CAWSWVTPDPKNIQYF
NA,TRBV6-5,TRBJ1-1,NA,TGTGCCAGCAGTTACTCGTTAATGAACACTGAAGCTTTCTTT,CASSYSLMNTEAFF
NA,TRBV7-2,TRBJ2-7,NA,TGTGCCAGCAGCTTAGAAACGGTTCGGGGGACCTCCTACGAGCAGTACTTC,CASSLETVRGTSYEQYF
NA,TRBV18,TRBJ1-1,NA,TGTGCCAGCTCACCGCGAACAGGGAACACTGAAGCTTTCTTT,CASSPRTGNTEAFF
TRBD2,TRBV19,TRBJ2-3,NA,TGTGCCAGTCAAACTAGCGGGGGCACAGATACGCAGTATTTT,CASQTSGGTDTQYF
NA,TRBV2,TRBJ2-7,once,TGTGCCAGCAGTGCTAATCCGGGGGACGAGCAGTACTTC,CASSANPGDEQYF
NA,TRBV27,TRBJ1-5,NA,TGTGCCAGCAGTCCGAGACCCACCTCGCCCTTCAATCAGCCCCAGCATTTT,CASSPRPTSPFNQPQHF
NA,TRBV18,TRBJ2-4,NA,TGTGCCAGCTCACCACTCCCAAGGGCAGTGGGAGTGGCGGTAGCCAAAAACATTCAGTACTTC,CASSPLPRAVGVAVAKNIQYF
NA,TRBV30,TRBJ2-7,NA,TGTGCCTGGAGTGCCCGCCCCGGGGCGTCCTACGAGCAGTACTTC,CAWSARPGASYEQYF
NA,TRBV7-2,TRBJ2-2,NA,TGTGCCAGCAGCTCCCAGAACGGGGAGCTGTTTTTT,CASSSQNGELFF